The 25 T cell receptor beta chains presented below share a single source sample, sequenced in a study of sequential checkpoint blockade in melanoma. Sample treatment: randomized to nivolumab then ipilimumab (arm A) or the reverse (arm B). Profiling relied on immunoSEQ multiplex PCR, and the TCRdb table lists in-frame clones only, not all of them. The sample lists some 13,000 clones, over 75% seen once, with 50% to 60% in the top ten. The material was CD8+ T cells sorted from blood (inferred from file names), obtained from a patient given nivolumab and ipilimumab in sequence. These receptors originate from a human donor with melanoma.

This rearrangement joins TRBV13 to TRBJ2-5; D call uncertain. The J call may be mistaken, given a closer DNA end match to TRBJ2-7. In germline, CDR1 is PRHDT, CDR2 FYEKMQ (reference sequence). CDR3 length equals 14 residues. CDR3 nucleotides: TGTGCCAGCAGCTTCGTGGGCCGCACCTACGAGCAGTACTTC. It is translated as CASSFVGRTYEQYF.

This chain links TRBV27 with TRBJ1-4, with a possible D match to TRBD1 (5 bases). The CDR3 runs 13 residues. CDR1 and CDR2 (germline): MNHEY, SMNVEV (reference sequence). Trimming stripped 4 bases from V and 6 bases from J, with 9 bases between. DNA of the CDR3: TGTGCCAGCAGTTCAGGGCTCGATGAAAAACTGTTTTTT. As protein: CASSSGLDEKLFF.

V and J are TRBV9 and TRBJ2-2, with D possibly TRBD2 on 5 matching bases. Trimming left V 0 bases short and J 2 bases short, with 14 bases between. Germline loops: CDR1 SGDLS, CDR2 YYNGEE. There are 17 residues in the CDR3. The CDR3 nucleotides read TGTGCCAGCAGCGTAGCTCCCCTAGCCCTAAACACCGGGGAGCTGTTTTTT. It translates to CASSVAPLALNTGELFF.

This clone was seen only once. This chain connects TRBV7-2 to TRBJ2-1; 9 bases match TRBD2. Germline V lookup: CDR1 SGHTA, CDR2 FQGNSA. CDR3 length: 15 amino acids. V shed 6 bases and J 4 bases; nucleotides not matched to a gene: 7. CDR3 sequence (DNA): TGTGCCAGCAGGCCTATAGCGGGGGCATACAATGAGCAGTTCTTC. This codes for CASRPIAGAYNEQFF.

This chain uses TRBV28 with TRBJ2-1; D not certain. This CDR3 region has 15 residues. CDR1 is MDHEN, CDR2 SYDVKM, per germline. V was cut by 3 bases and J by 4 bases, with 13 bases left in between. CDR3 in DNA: TGTGCCAGCAGTTTTGGCCCTTCCAGATACAATGAGCAGTTCTTC. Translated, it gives CASSFGPSRYNEQFF.

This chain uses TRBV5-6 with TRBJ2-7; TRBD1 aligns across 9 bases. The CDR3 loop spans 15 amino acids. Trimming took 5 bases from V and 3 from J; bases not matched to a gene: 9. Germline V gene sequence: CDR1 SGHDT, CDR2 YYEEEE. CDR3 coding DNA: TGTGCCAGCAGTCCTACAGGGGGCGCTTACTACGAGCAGTACTTC. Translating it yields CASSPTGGAYYEQYF.

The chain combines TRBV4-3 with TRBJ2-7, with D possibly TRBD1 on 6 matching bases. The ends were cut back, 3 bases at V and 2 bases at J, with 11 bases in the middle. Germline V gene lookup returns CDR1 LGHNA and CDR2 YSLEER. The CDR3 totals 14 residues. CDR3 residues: CASSQRTETYEQYF. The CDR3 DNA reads TGCGCCAGCAGCCAGAGGACAGAAACCTACGAGCAGTACTTC.

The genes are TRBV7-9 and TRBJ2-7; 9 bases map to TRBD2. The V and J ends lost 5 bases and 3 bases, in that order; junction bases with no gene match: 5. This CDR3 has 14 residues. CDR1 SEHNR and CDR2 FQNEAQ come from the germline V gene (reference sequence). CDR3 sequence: CASSLGLASYEQYF. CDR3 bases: TGTGCCAGCAGCCTTGGACTAGCGAGCTACGAGCAGTACTTC. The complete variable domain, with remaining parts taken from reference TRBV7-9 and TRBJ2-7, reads DTGVSQNPRHKITKRGQNVTFRCDPISEHNRLYWYRQTLGQGPEFLTYFQNEAQLEKSRLLSDRFSAERPKGSFSTLEIQRTEQGDSAMYLCASSLGLASYEQYFGPGTRLTVT.

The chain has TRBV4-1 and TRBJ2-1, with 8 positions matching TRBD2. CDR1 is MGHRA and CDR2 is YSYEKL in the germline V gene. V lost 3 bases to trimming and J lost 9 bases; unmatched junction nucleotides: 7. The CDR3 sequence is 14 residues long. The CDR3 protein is CASSHQDGGGEQFF. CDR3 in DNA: TGCGCCAGCAGCCATCAGGACGGGGGGGGTGAGCAGTTCTTC.

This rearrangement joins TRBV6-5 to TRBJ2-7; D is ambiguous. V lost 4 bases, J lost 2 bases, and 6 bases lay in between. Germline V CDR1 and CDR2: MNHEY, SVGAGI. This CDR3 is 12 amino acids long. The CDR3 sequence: CASSFTPYEQYF. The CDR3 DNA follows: TGTGCCAGCAGTTTTACACCCTACGAGCAGTACTTC.

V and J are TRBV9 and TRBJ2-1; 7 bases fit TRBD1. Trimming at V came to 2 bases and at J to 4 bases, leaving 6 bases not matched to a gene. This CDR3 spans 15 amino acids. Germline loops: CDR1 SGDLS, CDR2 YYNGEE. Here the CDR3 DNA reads TGTGCCAGCAGCGTGACAGGGACCGTTTACAATGAGCAGTTCTTC. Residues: CASSVTGTVYNEQFF.

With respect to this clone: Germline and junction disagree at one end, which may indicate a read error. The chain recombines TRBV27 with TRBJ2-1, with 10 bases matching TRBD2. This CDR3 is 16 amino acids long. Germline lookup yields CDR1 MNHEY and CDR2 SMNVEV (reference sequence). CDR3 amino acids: CASSISPSGSFNEQFF. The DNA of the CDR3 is TGTGCCAGCAGTATATCTCCTAGCGGGAGCTTTAATGAGCAGTTCTTC.

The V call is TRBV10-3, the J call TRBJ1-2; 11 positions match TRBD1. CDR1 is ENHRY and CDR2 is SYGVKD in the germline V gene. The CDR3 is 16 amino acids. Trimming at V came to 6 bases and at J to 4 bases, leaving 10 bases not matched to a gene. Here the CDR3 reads CAIRRTGGGGGYGYTF. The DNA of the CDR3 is TGTGCCATCAGGAGGACAGGGGGCGGAGGTGGCTATGGCTACACCTTC.

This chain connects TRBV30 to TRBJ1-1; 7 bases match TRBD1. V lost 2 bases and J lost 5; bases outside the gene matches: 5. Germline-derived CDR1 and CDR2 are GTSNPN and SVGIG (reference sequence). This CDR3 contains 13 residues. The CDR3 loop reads CAWSTHRGTEAFF. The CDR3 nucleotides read TGTGCCTGGAGTACCCACAGGGGAACTGAAGCTTTCTTT.

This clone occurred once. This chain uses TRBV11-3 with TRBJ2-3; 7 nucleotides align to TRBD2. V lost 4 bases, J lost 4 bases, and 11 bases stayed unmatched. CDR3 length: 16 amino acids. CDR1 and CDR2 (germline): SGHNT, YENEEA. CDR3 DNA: TGTGCCAGCAGCTCACCGCGGGGGTTGGGGGCAGATACGCAGTATTTT. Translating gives CASSSPRGLGADTQYF.

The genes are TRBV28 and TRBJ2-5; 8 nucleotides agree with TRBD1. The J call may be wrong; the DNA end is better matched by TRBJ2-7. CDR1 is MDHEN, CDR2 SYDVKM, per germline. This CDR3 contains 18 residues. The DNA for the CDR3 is TGTGCCAGCAGTCAATCCCAGGGGCCGGACAGGGTGAGGTACGAGCAGTACTTC. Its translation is CASSQSQGPDRVRYEQYF.

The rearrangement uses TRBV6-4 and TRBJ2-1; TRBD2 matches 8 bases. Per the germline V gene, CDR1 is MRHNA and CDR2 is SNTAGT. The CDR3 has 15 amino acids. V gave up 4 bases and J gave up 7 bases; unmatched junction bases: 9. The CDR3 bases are TGTGCCAGCAGTGCCAAAGCGGGAGAAGGGAATGAGCAGTTCTTC. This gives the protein CASSAKAGEGNEQFF.

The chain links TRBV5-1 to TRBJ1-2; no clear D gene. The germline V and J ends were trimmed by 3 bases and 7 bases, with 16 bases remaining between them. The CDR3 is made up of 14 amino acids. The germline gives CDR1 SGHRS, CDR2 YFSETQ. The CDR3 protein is CASSWARGKGGYTF. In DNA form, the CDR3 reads TGCGCCAGCAGCTGGGCCAGAGGGAAAGGTGGCTACACCTTC.

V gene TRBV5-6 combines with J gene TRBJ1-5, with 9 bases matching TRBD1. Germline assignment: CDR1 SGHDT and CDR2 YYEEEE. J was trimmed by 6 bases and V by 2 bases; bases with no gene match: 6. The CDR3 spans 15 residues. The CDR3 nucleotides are TGTGCCAGCAGCTTCGGGACAGGGTTGGGTCAGCCCCAGCATTTT. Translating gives CASSFGTGLGQPQHF.

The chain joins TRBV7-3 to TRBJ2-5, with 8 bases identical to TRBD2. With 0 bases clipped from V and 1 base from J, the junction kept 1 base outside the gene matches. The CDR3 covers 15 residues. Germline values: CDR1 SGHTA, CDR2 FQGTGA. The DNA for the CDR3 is TGTGCCAGCAGCTTAACCGGGGGGGTCCAAGAGACCCAGTACTTC. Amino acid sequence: CASSLTGGVQETQYF.

The CDR3 DNA reads TGTGCCATCGCAGAGCGGCTAGCGGGAGTATCCCATGAGCAGTTCTTC. Translated: CAIAERLAGVSHEQFF. V is TRBV10-3 and J is TRBJ2-1; 10 bases line up with TRBD2. This CDR3 has 16 amino acids. The ends lost 8 bases at V and 8 bases at J; junction bases unmatched: 15. Germline-derived CDR1 and CDR2 are ENHRY and SYGVKD.

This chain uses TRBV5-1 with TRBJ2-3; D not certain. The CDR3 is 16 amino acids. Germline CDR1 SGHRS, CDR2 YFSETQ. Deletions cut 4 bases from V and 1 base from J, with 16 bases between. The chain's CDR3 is CASSLDWAVGTDTQYF. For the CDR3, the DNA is TGCGCCAGCAGCCTGGATTGGGCAGTTGGCACAGATACGCAGTATTTT.

In nucleotides, the CDR3 is TGTGCCAGCAGGGGAGACAACAGGGATGAGCAGTTCTTC. Residues: CASRGDNRDEQFF. This chain connects TRBV2 to TRBJ2-1, with D perhaps matching TRBD1 (6 bases). V dropped 6 bases and J dropped 8 bases, with 14 bases sitting between them. There are 13 residues in the CDR3. CDR1 is SNHLY and CDR2 is FYNNEI in the germline V gene. Variable domain in full (rest from reference TRBV2 and TRBJ2-1): EPEVTQTPSHQVTQMGQEVILRCVPISNHLYFYWYRQILGQKVEFLVSFYNNEISEKSEIFDDQFSVERPDGSNFTLKIRSTKLEDSAMYFCASRGDNRDEQFFGPGTRLTVL.

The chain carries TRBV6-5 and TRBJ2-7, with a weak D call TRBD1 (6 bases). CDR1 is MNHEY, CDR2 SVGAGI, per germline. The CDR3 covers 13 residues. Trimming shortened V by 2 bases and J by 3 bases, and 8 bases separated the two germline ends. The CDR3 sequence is CASSYVQGYEQYF. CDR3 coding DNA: TGTGCCAGCAGTTACGTACAGGGCTACGAGCAGTACTTC.

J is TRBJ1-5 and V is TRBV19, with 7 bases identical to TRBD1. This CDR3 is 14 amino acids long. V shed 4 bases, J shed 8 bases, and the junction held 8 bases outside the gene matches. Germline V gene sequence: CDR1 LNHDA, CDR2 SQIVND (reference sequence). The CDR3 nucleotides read TGTGCCAGTAGTAAAGGGACAGACTATAAGCCCCAGCATTTT. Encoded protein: CASSKGTDYKPQHF.